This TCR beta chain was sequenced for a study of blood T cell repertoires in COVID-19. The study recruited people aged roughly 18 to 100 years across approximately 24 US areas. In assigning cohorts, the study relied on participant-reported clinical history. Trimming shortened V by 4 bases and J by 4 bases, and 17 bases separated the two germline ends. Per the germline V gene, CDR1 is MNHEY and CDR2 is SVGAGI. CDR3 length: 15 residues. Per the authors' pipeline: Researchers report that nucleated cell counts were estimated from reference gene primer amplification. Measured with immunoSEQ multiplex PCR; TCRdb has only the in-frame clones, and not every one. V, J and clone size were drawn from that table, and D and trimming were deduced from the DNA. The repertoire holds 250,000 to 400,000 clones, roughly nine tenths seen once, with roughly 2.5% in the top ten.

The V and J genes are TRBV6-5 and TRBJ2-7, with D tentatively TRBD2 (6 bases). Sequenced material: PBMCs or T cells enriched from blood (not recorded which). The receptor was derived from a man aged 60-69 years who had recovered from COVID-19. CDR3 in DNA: TGTGCCAGCAGTTTAAGTACCGCGGGAAGGTACGAGCAGTACTTC. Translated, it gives CASSLSTAGRYEQYF.